The 29 T cell receptor beta chains below come from one sample, sequenced in a study of T-cell reconstitution after alpha-beta-depleted transplantation in children. During its preparation, the TCRbeta library received unique molecular identifiers. TCRdb re-derived calls from the PCR reads in MiXCR, one entry per CDR3 protein. The sample carries 490,000 or so distinct CDR3 sequences, 12% recorded once. The sample in question was PBMCs from the stem cell graft donor, obtained from the stem cell graft. The receptors shown here come from a human donor who donated a stem cell graft to a child with combined immunodeficiency.

This clonotype was seen more than once but under ten times. The chain recombines TRBV9 with TRBJ2-5, with D maybe TRBD2 (5 bases). CDR3 length: 16 residues. Germline V gene data show CDR1 as SGDLS and CDR2 as YYNGEE. With 0 bases removed from V and 1 base from J, the gap between germline ends came to 13 bases. In DNA form, the CDR3 reads TGTGCCAGCAGCGTAGAGGAGCGGAGAATCCAAGAGACCCAGTACTTC. Translating gives CASSVEERRIQETQYF.

This clonotype was observed at least ten times. The chain is built from TRBV29-1 and TRBJ2-3; tentative D call: TRBD1 (6 bases). Germline V gene data show CDR1 as SQVTM and CDR2 as ANQGSEA. The V end lost 6 bases, the J end lost 2 bases, and 15 bases lay between the germline ends. CDR3 length: 14 residues. The CDR3, as DNA: TGCAGCGTGGACAGTCTGGGGAACACAGATACGCAGTATTTT. It codes for CSVDSLGNTDTQYF.

This clonotype was detected a few times. CDR3 amino acids: CSATNDKNYGYTF. CDR3 DNA sequence: TGCAGTGCTACCAACGACAAGAACTATGGCTACACCTTC. The chain joins TRBV20-1 to TRBJ1-2; no reliable D call. CDR1 is DFQATT, CDR2 SNEGSKA, per germline (reference sequence). This CDR3 is 13 amino acids long. Trimming left V 4 bases short and J 2 bases short, with 11 bases between.

This clonotype was seen ten or more times. The J gene is TRBJ2-2, the V gene TRBV12-3 or TRBV12-4; D is ambiguous. The CDR3 is 12 amino acids. V lost 3 bases and J lost 7, with 6 bases in between. The CDR3: CASSFSRGELFF. CDR3 DNA sequence: TGTGCCAGCAGTTTTAGTCGCGGGGAGCTGTTTTTT.

This clonotype was seen a handful of times. This chain connects TRBV6-5 to TRBJ2-5; D is perhaps TRBD1 (6 bases). The CDR3 has 12 amino acids. Between the trimmed V and J ends, which lost 10 bases and 5 bases, there was a span of 14 bases. Germline values: CDR1 MNHEY, CDR2 SVGAGI. The CDR3 loop is CATLKGDETQYF. In nucleotides, the CDR3 is TGTGCCACTCTTAAGGGGGATGAGACCCAGTACTTC.

The J gene is TRBJ1-3, the V gene TRBV11-2; no clear D. CDR3 length: 15 amino acids. The germline gives CDR1 SGHAT, CDR2 FQNNGV. The V end lost 3 bases, the J end lost 0 bases, and 9 bases lay between the germline ends. As DNA, the CDR3 is TGTGCCAGCAGCTTTTTTTCACACTCTGGAAACACCATATATTTT. This gives the protein CASSFFSHSGNTIYF.

A few counts support this clonotype. The V and J genes are TRBV29-1 and TRBJ2-3, with 11 bases matching TRBD2. Germline CDR1 SQVTM, CDR2 ANQGSEA. J gave up 5 bases and V 0 bases, and 4 bases lay outside the gene matches. There are 15 residues in the CDR3. The CDR3 spells CSVEDRGTSGDTQYF. The CDR3 bases are TGCAGCGTTGAAGATCGAGGGACTAGCGGAGATACGCAGTATTTT.

V usage is TRBV11-1 and J usage is TRBJ2-3, with TRBD2 matching 7 bases. V gave up 1 base and J gave up 1 base; unmatched junction bases: 8. The CDR3 runs 17 residues. Germline CDR1 and CDR2: SGHAT and FQDESV (reference sequence). CDR3 in amino acids: CASSLDPLRGGTDTQYF. The CDR3 DNA reads as TGTGCCAGCAGCTTAGATCCCCTACGGGGGGGCACAGATACGCAGTATTTT.

The CDR3 sequence is CASSDSTSGGDEQFF. In DNA, the CDR3 is TGTGCCAGCAGTGACTCGACTAGCGGGGGGGATGAGCAGTTCTTC. The gene calls are TRBV6-4 and TRBJ2-1, with 14 bases identical to TRBD2. V lost 0 bases and J lost 8; bases outside the gene matches: 0. CDR1 is MRHNA and CDR2 is SNTAGT in the germline V gene. The CDR3 runs to 15 residues.

This clonotype was recorded at least ten times. CDR3: CASSLGTGSGTQYF. DNA of the CDR3: TGTGCCAGCAGCTTGGGGACAGGGTCGGGCACGCAGTATTTT. The gene calls are TRBV5-6 and TRBJ2-3, with 8 positions matching TRBD1. Trimming cost V 0 bases and J 9 bases; bases outside gene matches: 6. Germline lookup yields CDR1 SGHDT and CDR2 YYEEEE. The CDR3 is 14 residues long.

With regard to this clonotype: An end of the junction does not agree with germline; a read error may underlie this. V gene TRBV3-1 combines with J gene TRBJ2-7; 9 bases match TRBD2. The CDR3 length is 12 residues. Germline CDR1 reads LGHDT; CDR2 reads YNNKEL (reference sequence). CDR3 sequence: CASSQDGRLAEF. CDR3 DNA sequence: TGTGCCAGCAGCCAAGATGGGAGACTAGCGGAGTTC.

This clonotype was observed a handful of times. The rearrangement links TRBV29-1 to TRBJ2-3; D perhaps matches TRBD1 (6 bases). The CDR3 runs 13 residues. V was shortened by 4 bases and J by 4 bases, with 12 bases between the two germline ends. Germline V gene data show CDR1 as SQVTM and CDR2 as ANQGSEA. Here the CDR3 reads CSVAVYRADTQYF. DNA of the CDR3: TGCAGCGTTGCAGTATACAGGGCAGATACGCAGTATTTT.

This clonotype has just a few counts. The V gene is TRBV3-1, the J gene TRBJ2-3; TRBD2 is a possible D gene (5 bases). V lost 0 bases to trimming and J lost 6 bases, with 13 bases between them. Germline values: CDR1 LGHDT, CDR2 YNNKEL (reference sequence). CDR3 length: 15 amino acids. This CDR3 is CASSQEGRRSDTQYF. The CDR3 DNA follows: TGTGCCAGCAGCCAAGAGGGTCGGAGGAGCGATACGCAGTATTTT.

The chain joins TRBV28 to TRBJ2-3, with 8 bases identical to TRBD1. This CDR3 is 15 amino acids long. With 5 bases clipped from V and 6 bases from J, the junction kept 10 bases outside the gene matches. Germline V gene data show CDR1 as MDHEN and CDR2 as SYDVKM. CDR3 region: CASSQDRAAADTQYF. The CDR3 bases are TGTGCCAGCAGTCAGGACAGGGCGGCGGCTGATACGCAGTATTTT. The full variable domain, its missing parts supplied by reference TRBV28 and TRBJ2-3, is DVKVTQSSRYLVKRTGEKVFLECVQDMDHENMFWYRQDPGLGLRLIYFSYDVKMKEKGDIPEGYSVSREKKERFSLILESASTNQTSMYLCASSQDRAAADTQYFGPGTRLTVL.

This clonotype has at least ten counts. The chain has TRBV12-3 or TRBV12-4 and TRBJ2-1, with D unclear. V dropped 2 bases and J dropped 7 bases, with 9 bases sitting between them. The CDR3 spans 13 residues. As DNA, the CDR3 is TGTGCCAGCAGTTTACGGGCCAGGAATGAGCAGTTCTTC. This translates into CASSLRARNEQFF.

This clonotype was recorded many times. The chain carries TRBV7-9 and TRBJ2-7, with D possibly matching TRBD1 (5 bases). Trimming stripped 5 bases from V and 4 bases from J, with 12 bases between. From germline, CDR1 is SEHNR and CDR2 FQNEAQ (reference sequence). The CDR3 contains 13 residues. The CDR3 DNA follows: TGTGCCAGCAGCCTGACAGCTCCGTACGAGCAGTACTTC. Its translation is CASSLTAPYEQYF. Based on the CDR3 plus reference TRBV7-9 and TRBJ2-7, the full variable domain is DTGVSQNPRHKITKRGQNVTFRCDPISEHNRLYWYRQTLGQGPEFLTYFQNEAQLEKSRLLSDRFSAERPKGSFSTLEIQRTEQGDSAMYLCASSLTAPYEQYFGPGTRLTVT.

This clonotype was counted a few times. The chain couples TRBV29-1 to TRBJ2-1; D perhaps matches TRBD1 (5 bases). V was cut by 3 bases and J by 5 bases, with 17 bases left in between. The CDR3 has 15 amino acids. The germline V gene encodes CDR1 SQVTM and CDR2 ANQGSEA. CDR3 nucleotide sequence: TGCAGCGTTGACTTTGTTCAGGGCGGCCACAATGAGCAGTTCTTC. Translated: CSVDFVQGGHNEQFF.

The sample holds a few counts of this clonotype. This chain links TRBV12-3 or TRBV12-4 with TRBJ2-3; D is ambiguous. Trimming stripped 6 bases from V and 5 bases from J, with 18 bases between. This CDR3 is built from 15 residues. CDR3 sequence: CASSSSTRGIDTQYF. CDR3 in DNA: TGTGCCAGCAGCTCCTCGACCCGTGGTATAGATACGCAGTATTTT.

This clonotype was recorded at least ten times. The V call is TRBV7-9, the J call TRBJ2-5; a possible D gene is TRBD1 (5 bases). With 3 bases removed from V and 3 bases from J, the gap between germline ends came to 8 bases. This CDR3 is 13 amino acids long. The germline CDR1 and CDR2 sequences are SEHNR and FQNEAQ (reference sequence). CDR3 sequence reads: CASSLEGEETQYF. Written as DNA, the CDR3 is TGTGCCAGCAGCTTGGAAGGGGAAGAGACCCAGTACTTC.

This clonotype was observed a few times. V usage is TRBV5-5 and J usage is TRBJ2-3; a possible D gene is TRBD1 (6 bases). Germline V lookup: CDR1 SGHKS, CDR2 YYEKEE (reference sequence). The CDR3 extends over 16 amino acids. Trimming cost V 0 bases and J 3 bases, with 14 bases left between them. This chain's CDR3 is CASSLEGVGSTDTQYF. CDR3 sequence (DNA): TGTGCCAGCAGCTTGGAGGGGGTGGGGTCGACAGATACGCAGTATTTT.

The sample holds many counts of this clonotype. The V gene is TRBV3-1, the J gene TRBJ2-2, with 7 bases fitting TRBD2. The germline CDR1 and CDR2 sequences are LGHDT and YNNKEL (reference sequence). Trimming removed 6 bases from V and 3 bases from J; junction bases left unmatched: 7. This CDR3 region has 15 residues. The CDR3 protein is CASRTGTTHTGELFF. The CDR3 bases are TGTGCCAGCAGGACCGGGACTACTCACACCGGGGAGCTGTTTTTT. The full variable domain, with the rest looked up from reference TRBV3-1 and TRBJ2-2, is DTAVSQTPKYLVTQMGNDKSIKCEQNLGHDTMYWYKQDSKKFLKIMFSYNNKELIINETVPNRFSPKSPDKAHLNLHINSLELGDSAVYFCASRTGTTHTGELFFGEGSRLTVL.

This chain joins TRBV15 and TRBJ2-1; 9 positions agree with TRBD2. V lost 0 bases, J lost 9 bases, and 12 bases stayed unmatched. The CDR3 is 17 residues long. Per germline, CDR1 LNHNV and CDR2 YYDKDF (reference sequence). CDR3 nucleotide sequence: TGTGCCACCAGCAGAGATCTGTTGGCGGGAGGGTCGGGTGAGCAGTTCTTC. Protein: CATSRDLLAGGSGEQFF.

This clonotype has at least ten counts. The rearrangement uses TRBV20-1 and TRBJ2-7; D ambiguous. Trimming shortened V by 1 base and J by 0 bases, and 7 bases separated the two germline ends. The CDR3 contains 13 residues. Looked up from germline, CDR1 is DFQATT and CDR2 is SNEGSKA (reference sequence). CDR3 sequence: CSARVASSYEQYF. The CDR3 coding sequence is TGCAGTGCTAGAGTAGCCAGCTCCTACGAGCAGTACTTC.

The chain carries TRBV7-2 and TRBJ2-1, with D uncertain. CDR1 SGHTA and CDR2 FQGNSA come from the germline V gene. Deletions cut 5 bases from V and 8 bases from J, with 16 bases between. The CDR3 spans 14 residues. The CDR3 loop reads CASSTRASIDEQFF. The CDR3 bases are TGTGCCAGCAGCACACGCGCCTCAATCGATGAGCAGTTCTTC.

The chain carries TRBV30 and TRBJ2-1, with TRBD2 matching over 9 bases. Looked up from germline, CDR1 is GTSNPN and CDR2 is SVGIG (reference sequence). The CDR3 totals 14 residues. Unmatched junction bases numbered 8, after V lost 3 bases and J lost 8 bases. CDR3 residues: CAWRASGRSYEQFF. The CDR3 DNA sequence: TGTGCCTGGAGGGCCAGCGGGAGGAGTTATGAGCAGTTCTTC.

This clonotype was seen at least ten times. The V call is TRBV12-3 or TRBV12-4, the J call TRBJ2-7; 7 bases agree with TRBD1. The CDR3 runs to 13 residues. The ends lost 5 bases at V and 4 bases at J; junction bases unmatched: 5. The chain's CDR3 is CASSAGTDYEQYF. CDR3 nucleotide sequence: TGTGCCAGCAGTGCCGGGACAGATTACGAGCAGTACTTC.

This chain joins TRBV20-1 and TRBJ2-1; 11 nucleotides align to TRBD2. V was pared by 5 bases and J by 7 bases, with 4 bases of the junction left unmatched. Germline lookup yields CDR1 DFQATT and CDR2 SNEGSKA (reference sequence). The length of the CDR3 is 13 residues. The CDR3 DNA sequence: TGCAGTGCTCTTAGCGGGGGGGGAAATGAGCAGTTCTTC. Amino acids: CSALSGGGNEQFF.

The sample holds a few counts of this clonotype. CDR3 bases: TGTGCCAGCAGCCCCAGAGGGTCTCAGCCCCAGCATTTT. Its protein product is CASSPRGSQPQHF. V is TRBV4-2 and J is TRBJ1-5, with D uncertain. Trimming pared 4 bases from V and 6 bases from J, leaving 10 bases between. The CDR3 has 13 residues. CDR1 and CDR2 from the germline V gene are LGHNA and YNFKEQ.

This chain connects TRBV7-2 to TRBJ2-7; 8 nucleotides match TRBD1. V dropped 0 bases and J dropped 3; count of bases not matched to a gene: 7. The CDR3 has 16 residues. The germline V gene encodes CDR1 SGHTA and CDR2 FQGNSA. The CDR3 coding sequence is TGTGCCAGCAGCTTAGCGGGCAGGGGGCGCGTCTACGAGCAGTACTTC. It encodes CASSLAGRGRVYEQYF.